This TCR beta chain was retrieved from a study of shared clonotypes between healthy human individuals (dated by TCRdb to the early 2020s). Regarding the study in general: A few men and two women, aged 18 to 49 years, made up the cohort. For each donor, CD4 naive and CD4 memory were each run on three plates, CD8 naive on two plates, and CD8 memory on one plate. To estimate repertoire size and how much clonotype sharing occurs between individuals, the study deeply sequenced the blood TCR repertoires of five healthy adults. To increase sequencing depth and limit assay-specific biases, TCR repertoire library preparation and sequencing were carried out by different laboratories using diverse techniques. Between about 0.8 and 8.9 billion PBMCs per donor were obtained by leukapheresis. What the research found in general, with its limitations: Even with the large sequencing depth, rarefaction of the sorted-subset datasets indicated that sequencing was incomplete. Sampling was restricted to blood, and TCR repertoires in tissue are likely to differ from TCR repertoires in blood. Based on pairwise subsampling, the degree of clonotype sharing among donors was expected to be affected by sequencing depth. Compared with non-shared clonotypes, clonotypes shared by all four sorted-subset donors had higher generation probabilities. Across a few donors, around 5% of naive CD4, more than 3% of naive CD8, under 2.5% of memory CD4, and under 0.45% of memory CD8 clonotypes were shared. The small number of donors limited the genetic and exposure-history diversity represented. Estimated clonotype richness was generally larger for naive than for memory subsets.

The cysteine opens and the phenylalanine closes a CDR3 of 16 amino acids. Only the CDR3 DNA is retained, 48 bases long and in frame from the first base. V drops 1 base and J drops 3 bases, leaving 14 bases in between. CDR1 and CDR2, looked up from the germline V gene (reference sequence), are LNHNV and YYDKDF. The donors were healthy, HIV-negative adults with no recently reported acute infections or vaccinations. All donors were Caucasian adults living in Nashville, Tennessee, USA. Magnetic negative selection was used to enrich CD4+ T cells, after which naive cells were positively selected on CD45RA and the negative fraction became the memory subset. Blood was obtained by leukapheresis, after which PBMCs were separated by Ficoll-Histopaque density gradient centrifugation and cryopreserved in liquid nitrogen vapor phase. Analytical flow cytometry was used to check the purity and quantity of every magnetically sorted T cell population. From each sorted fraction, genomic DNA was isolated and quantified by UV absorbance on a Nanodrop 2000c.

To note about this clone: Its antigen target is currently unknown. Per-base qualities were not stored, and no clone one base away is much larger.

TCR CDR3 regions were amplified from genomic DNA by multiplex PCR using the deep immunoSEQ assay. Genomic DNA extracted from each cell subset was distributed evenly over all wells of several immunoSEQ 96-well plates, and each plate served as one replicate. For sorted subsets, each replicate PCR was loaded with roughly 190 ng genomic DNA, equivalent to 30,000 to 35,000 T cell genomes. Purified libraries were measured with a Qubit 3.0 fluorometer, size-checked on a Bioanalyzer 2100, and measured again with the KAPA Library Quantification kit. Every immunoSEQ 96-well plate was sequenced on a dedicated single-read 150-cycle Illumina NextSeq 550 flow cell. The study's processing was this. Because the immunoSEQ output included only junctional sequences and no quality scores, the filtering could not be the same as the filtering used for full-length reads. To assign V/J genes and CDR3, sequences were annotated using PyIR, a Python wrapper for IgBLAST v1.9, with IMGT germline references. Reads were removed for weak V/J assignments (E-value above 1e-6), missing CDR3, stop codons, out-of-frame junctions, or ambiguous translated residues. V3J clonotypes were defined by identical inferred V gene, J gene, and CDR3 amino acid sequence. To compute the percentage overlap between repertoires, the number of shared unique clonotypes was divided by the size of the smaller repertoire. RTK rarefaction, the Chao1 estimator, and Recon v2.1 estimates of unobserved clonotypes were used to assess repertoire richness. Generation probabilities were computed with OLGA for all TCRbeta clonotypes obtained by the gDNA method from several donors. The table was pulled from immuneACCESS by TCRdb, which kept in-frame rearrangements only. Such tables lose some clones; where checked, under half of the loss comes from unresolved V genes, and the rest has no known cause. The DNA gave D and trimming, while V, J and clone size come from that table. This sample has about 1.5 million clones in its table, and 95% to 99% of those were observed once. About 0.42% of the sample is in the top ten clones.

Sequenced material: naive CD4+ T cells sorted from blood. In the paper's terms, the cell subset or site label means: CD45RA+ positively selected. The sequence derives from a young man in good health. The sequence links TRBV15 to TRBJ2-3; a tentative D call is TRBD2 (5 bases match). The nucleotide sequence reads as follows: TGTGCCACCAGCAGAGGGCCCCGAGGAGGTACAGATACGCAGTATTTT. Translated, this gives CATSRGPRGGTDTQYF.